The 3 T cell receptor beta chains below were found in one sample sequenced in a study of blood T cell repertoires in COVID-19. The table came from immunoSEQ multiplex PCR; TCRdb's copy has only in-frame clones and leaves some out. The repertoire holds 330,000 or so clones, with 80% to 90% as singletons. Specimen: PBMCs or T cells enriched from blood (not recorded which). These receptors all stem from a man younger than 45 who had recovered from COVID-19.

This clone was seen a few times. The chain is built from TRBV19 and TRBJ1-1, with 9 bases matching TRBD1. The CDR3 has 14 residues. Unmatched junction bases numbered 5, after V lost 6 bases and J lost 3 bases. CDR1 is LNHDA, CDR2 SQIVND, per germline (reference sequence). The CDR3 protein is CASRPGQGDTEAFF. Here the CDR3 DNA reads TGTGCCAGTAGGCCGGGACAGGGAGACACTGAAGCTTTCTTT.

This clone was seen a single time. The chain links TRBV5-5 to TRBJ1-6; D gene unclear. Germline V gene sequence: CDR1 SGHKS, CDR2 YYEKEE (reference sequence). The CDR3 loop spans 14 amino acids. V gave up 0 bases and J gave up 7 bases, with 8 bases separating them. CDR3 loop: CASSLAYGNSPLHF. In nucleotides, the CDR3 is TGTGCCAGCAGCTTGGCTTACGGGAATTCACCCCTCCACTTT.

This chain joins TRBV7-6 and TRBJ1-1; 7 nucleotides match TRBD1. The V gene's germline CDR1 is SGHVS and CDR2 FNYEAQ. There are 15 residues in the CDR3. The ends lost 1 base at V and 4 bases at J; junction bases unmatched: 6. CDR3 in DNA: TGTGCCAGCAGCTTAGTCGGACAGGTGTTCACTGAAGCTTTCTTT. It translates to CASSLVGQVFTEAFF.